The 5 T cell receptor beta chains given below trace back to one sample, sequenced in a study of blood T cells in healthy people across ages. A J-beta primer mix and a sample-barcoded 5' primer were used in a second PCR of about 7 to 12 cycles. In TCRdb, the 5' RACE reads were re-called with MiXCR into one record per CDR3 protein. The sample shows some 1.5 million distinct CDR3 sequences, 25% to 30% of them seen only once. The material sequenced was blood. Receptor source: a woman aged 30 to 39 in good health.

For this clonotype: Sequence at one end of the junction differs from germline and may be a read error. This chain links TRBV20-1 with TRBJ1-1; the D is unclear. The CDR3 consists of 13 residues. CDR1 is DFQATT, CDR2 SNEGSKA, per germline (reference sequence). CDR3 nucleotides: TGCAGTGCTAGAGATGGATTGAACGCTGAAGCTTTCTTT. Its protein product is CSARDGLNAEAFF.

This clonotype came up many times. The genes are TRBV19 and TRBJ2-1; no clear D. This CDR3 is 13 amino acids long. The V end lost 4 bases, the J end lost 6 bases, and 10 bases lay between the germline ends. Germline V CDR1 and CDR2: LNHDA, SQIVND (reference sequence). For the CDR3, the DNA is TGTGCCAGTAGTAGTCTAATAGTCAATGAGCAGTTCTTC. Amino acids: CASSSLIVNEQFF.

The chain carries TRBV28 and TRBJ2-7; 8 nucleotides align to TRBD2. The germline CDR1 and CDR2 sequences are MDHEN and SYDVKM. V dropped 6 bases and J dropped 3; count of bases not matched to a gene: 10. CDR3 length: 15 residues. CDR3: CASSQRGGPNYEQYF. CDR3 sequence (DNA): TGTGCCAGCAGCCAACGCGGGGGGCCGAACTACGAGCAGTACTTC.

V and J are TRBV5-1 and TRBJ2-5, with D possibly matching TRBD2 (7 bases). Germline CDR1 reads SGHRS; CDR2 reads YFSETQ. The CDR3 length is 17 residues. V lost 3 bases and J lost 7, with 25 bases in between. The CDR3 nucleotides are TGCGCCAGCAGCTCCCCGATGGGGGGGGGCCCGGCAGGGACCCAGTACTTC. Translation gives CASSSPMGGGPAGTQYF.

The rearrangement links TRBV5-1 to TRBJ2-7; D not resolved. Germline loops: CDR1 SGHRS, CDR2 YFSETQ. V lost 0 bases to trimming and J lost 6 bases, with 13 bases between them. CDR3 length: 14 residues. The CDR3 region is CASSLVFLRSEQYF. The CDR3, as DNA: TGCGCCAGCAGCTTGGTATTTTTGCGTAGCGAGCAGTACTTC.